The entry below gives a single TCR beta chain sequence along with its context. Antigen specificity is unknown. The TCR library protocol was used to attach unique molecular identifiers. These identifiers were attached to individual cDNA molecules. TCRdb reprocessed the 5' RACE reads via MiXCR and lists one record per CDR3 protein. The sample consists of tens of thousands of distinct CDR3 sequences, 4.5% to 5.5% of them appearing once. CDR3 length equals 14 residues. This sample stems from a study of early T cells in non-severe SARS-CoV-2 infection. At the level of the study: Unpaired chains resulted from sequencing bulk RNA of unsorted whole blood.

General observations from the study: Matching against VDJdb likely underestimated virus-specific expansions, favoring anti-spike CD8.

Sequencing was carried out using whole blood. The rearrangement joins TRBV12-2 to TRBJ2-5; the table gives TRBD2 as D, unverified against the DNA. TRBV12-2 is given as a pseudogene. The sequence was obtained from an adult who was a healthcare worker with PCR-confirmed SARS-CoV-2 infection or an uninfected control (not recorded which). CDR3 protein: CASRLERAGGTQYF. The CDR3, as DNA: TGTGCAAGTCGCTTAGAAAGGGCGGGAGGGACCCAGTACTTC.